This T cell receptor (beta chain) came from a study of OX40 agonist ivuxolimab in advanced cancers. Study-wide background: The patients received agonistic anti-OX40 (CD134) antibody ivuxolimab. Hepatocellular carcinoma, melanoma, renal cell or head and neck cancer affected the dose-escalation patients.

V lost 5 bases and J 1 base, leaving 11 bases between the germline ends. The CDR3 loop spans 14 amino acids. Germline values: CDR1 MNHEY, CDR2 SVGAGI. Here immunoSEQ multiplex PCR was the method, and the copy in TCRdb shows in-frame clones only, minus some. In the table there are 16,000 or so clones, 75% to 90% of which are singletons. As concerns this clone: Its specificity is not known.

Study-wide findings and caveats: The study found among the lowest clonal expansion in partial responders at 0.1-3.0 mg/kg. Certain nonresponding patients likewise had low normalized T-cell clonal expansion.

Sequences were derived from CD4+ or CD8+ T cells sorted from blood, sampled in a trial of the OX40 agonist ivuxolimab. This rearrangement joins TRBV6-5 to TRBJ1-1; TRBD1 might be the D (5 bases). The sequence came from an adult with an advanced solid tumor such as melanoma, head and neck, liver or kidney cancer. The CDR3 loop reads CASSRDERNTEAFF. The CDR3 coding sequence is TGTGCCAGCAGTAGGGACGAAAGGAACACTGAAGCTTTCTTT.